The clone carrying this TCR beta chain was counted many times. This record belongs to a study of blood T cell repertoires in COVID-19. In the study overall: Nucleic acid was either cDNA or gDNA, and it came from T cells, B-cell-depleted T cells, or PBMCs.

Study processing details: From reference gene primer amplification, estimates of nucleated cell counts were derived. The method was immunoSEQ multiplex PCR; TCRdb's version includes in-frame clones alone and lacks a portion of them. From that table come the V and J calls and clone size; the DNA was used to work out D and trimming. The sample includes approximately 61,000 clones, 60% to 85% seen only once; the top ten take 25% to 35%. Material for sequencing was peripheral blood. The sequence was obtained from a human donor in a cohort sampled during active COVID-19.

CDR3 amino acids: CAIRLDTEAFF. The CDR3 DNA reads as TGTGCCATCAGGCTAGACACTGAAGCTTTCTTT. The chain joins TRBV10-3 to TRBJ1-1; D gene unclear. CDR1 is ENHRY, CDR2 SYGVKD, per germline. Trimming took off 6 bases at V and 3 bases at J, with 5 bases between the two ends. This CDR3 contains 11 residues.